The next 18 T cell receptor beta chains were all read from a single sample in a study of human thymus T cells. TCRdb's copy holds only in-frame clones and misses some; the assay was immunoSEQ multiplex PCR. The data show roughly 130,000 clones, around 96% seen once. Obtained as resections during corrective heart surgery, the thymus tissue was then studied. The sequenced sample consisted of thymus tissue. The receptors were sampled from a boy under two years old with a congenital heart defect but otherwise immunologically healthy.

The genes are TRBV2 and TRBJ1-4, with D possibly being TRBD1 (6 bases). The CDR3 consists of 16 residues. Germline V CDR1 and CDR2: SNHLY, FYNNEI. Trimming cost V 5 bases and J 0 bases, with 13 bases left between them. Here the CDR3 reads CASSRGRGATNEKLFF. CDR3 nucleotides: TGTGCCAGCAGTAGGGGGAGGGGTGCAACTAATGAAAAACTGTTTTTT.

The V and J genes are TRBV9 and TRBJ2-2, with 9 bases identical to TRBD2. V dropped 4 bases and J dropped 3; count of bases not matched to a gene: 16. Germline V gene lookup returns CDR1 SGDLS and CDR2 YYNGEE. The CDR3 totals 19 residues. CDR3 sequence: CASSPGGGAYGGYTGELFF. In nucleotides, the CDR3 is TGTGCCAGCAGCCCCGGCGGGGGGGCCTACGGTGGGTACACCGGGGAGCTGTTTTTT.

The genes are TRBV28 and TRBJ1-5; maybe TRBD1 (5 bases). The V gene's germline CDR1 is MDHEN and CDR2 SYDVKM. With 6 bases removed from V and 1 base from J, the gap between germline ends came to 10 bases. The CDR3 totals 14 residues. CDR3 sequence reads: CASRKQDSNQPQHF. The DNA of the CDR3 is TGTGCCAGCAGGAAACAGGACAGCAATCAGCCCCAGCATTTT.

Written as DNA, the CDR3 is TGCGCCAGCAGCCAAGATAGAGGGTATCGGTATGGCTACACCTTC. Encoded protein: CASSQDRGYRYGYTF. The V gene is TRBV4-3, the J gene TRBJ1-2, with D unresolved. The CDR3 is made up of 15 amino acids. The V and J ends lost 0 bases and 5 bases respectively, with 13 bases between them. Germline V gene data show CDR1 as LGHNA and CDR2 as YSLEER.

This chain connects TRBV4-3 to TRBJ2-7; D uncertain. Trimming took off 4 bases at V and 2 bases at J, with 18 bases between the two ends. This CDR3 spans 16 amino acids. Germline-derived CDR1 and CDR2 are LGHNA and YSLEER. The CDR3 spells CASSPHRVGSTYEQYF. In DNA form, the CDR3 reads TGCGCCAGCAGCCCCCACCGCGTTGGGTCGACCTACGAGCAGTACTTC.

The CDR3 spells CASSFFGEPEQYF. Written as DNA, the CDR3 is TGTGCCAGCAGTTTCTTTGGGGAACCCGAGCAGTACTTC. This chain connects TRBV27 to TRBJ2-7; no reliable D call. Per the germline V gene, CDR1 is MNHEY and CDR2 is SMNVEV (reference sequence). CDR3 length equals 13 residues. V gave up 3 bases and J gave up 6 bases, with 12 bases separating them.

The DNA of the CDR3 is TGTGCCAGCAGCTTAGCAGCGCGCGAGCAGTACTTC. It translates to CASSLAAREQYF. The chain couples TRBV7-9 to TRBJ2-7, with D uncertain. The V gene's germline CDR1 is SEHNR and CDR2 FQNEAQ (reference sequence). This CDR3 region has 12 residues. Trimming left V 0 bases short and J 6 bases short, with 6 bases between.

The CDR3 nucleotides are TGTGCCAGCAGCCCGGATACAGGGGACGCCTACTATGGCTACACCTTC. It codes for CASSPDTGDAYYGYTF. V is TRBV7-2 and J is TRBJ1-2; 7 bases are shared with TRBD1. The CDR3 loop spans 16 amino acids. With V trimmed by 5 bases and J by 3 bases, 12 bases remained unmatched. Germline V gene lookup returns CDR1 SGHTA and CDR2 FQGNSA. The whole variable domain, filled in from reference TRBV7-2 and TRBJ1-2, reads GAGVSQSPSNKVTEKGKDVELRCDPISGHTALYWYRQSLGQGLEFLIYFQGNSAPDKSGLPSDRFSAERTGGSVSTLTIQRTQQEDSAVYLCASSPDTGDAYYGYTFGSGTRLTVV.

V usage is TRBV2 and J usage is TRBJ2-6, with TRBD1 identical over 9 bases. Germline V gene sequence: CDR1 SNHLY, CDR2 FYNNEI. Trimming at V came to 11 bases and at J to 0 bases, leaving 11 bases not matched to a gene. This CDR3 is built from 17 residues. The CDR3 loop reads CALFSGTGSSGANVLTF. Written as DNA, the CDR3 is TGTGCCCTTTTCTCCGGGACAGGGAGCTCTGGGGCCAACGTCCTGACTTTC. The whole variable domain, filled in from reference TRBV2 and TRBJ2-6, reads EPEVTQTPSHQVTQMGQEVILRCVPISNHLYFYWYRQILGQKVEFLVSFYNNEISEKSEIFDDQFSVERPDGSNFTLKIRSTKLEDSAMYFCALFSGTGSSGANVLTFGAGSRLTVL.

The chain employs TRBV4-3 and TRBJ2-5; 9 bases map to TRBD2. Germline V gene data show CDR1 as LGHNA and CDR2 as YSLEER. V lost 1 base to trimming and J lost 5 bases; unmatched junction nucleotides: 5. The CDR3 consists of 15 residues. CDR3 sequence (DNA): TGCGCCAGCAGCCAAGCGGGGGCGGGAGGGGAGACCCAGTACTTC. The encoded protein is CASSQAGAGGETQYF.

The chain links TRBV6-1 to TRBJ2-5; the D gene is possibly TRBD2 (5 bases). The germline CDR1 and CDR2 sequences are MNHNS and SASEGT. CDR3 length: 12 residues. Trimming pared 6 bases from V and 4 bases from J, leaving 9 bases between. In DNA, the CDR3 is TGTGCCAGCAGCCCACGGGGAGAGACCCAGTACTTC. This encodes CASSPRGETQYF.

V gene TRBV6-5 combines with J gene TRBJ2-1; 16 bases match TRBD2. V was clipped by 4 bases and J by 13 bases; unmatched bases: 7. The CDR3 loop spans 15 amino acids. CDR1 and CDR2 (germline): MNHEY, SVGAGI. The CDR3 spells CASSFGTSGGAEQFF. CDR3 coding DNA: TGTGCCAGCAGTTTCGGGACTAGCGGGGGGGCTGAACAGTTCTTC.

The chain is built from TRBV6-6 and TRBJ2-5, with D possibly matching TRBD1 (5 bases). CDR1 is MNHNY and CDR2 is SVGAGI in the germline V gene (reference sequence). This CDR3 has 16 residues. Trimming stripped 4 bases from V and 4 bases from J, with 19 bases between. Here the CDR3 reads CASSSPVPDRGETQYF. The CDR3 nucleotides read TGTGCCAGCAGTTCCCCGGTCCCCGATAGGGGAGAGACCCAGTACTTC.

The rearrangement joins TRBV28 to TRBJ2-5; D is perhaps TRBD1 or TRBD2 (6 bases each). The CDR3 is 14 amino acids. V gave up 8 bases and J gave up 7 bases, with 20 bases separating them. CDR1 MDHEN and CDR2 SYDVKM come from the germline V gene. The CDR3 DNA sequence: TGTGCCAGCCAAATCCCGGGGGCAAAGGGGACCCAGTACTTC. Amino acids: CASQIPGAKGTQYF. The whole variable domain, remainder taken from reference TRBV28 and TRBJ2-5, is DVKVTQSSRYLVKRTGEKVFLECVQDMDHENMFWYRQDPGLGLRLIYFSYDVKMKEKGDIPEGYSVSREKKERFSLILESASTNQTSMYLCASQIPGAKGTQYFGPGTRLLVL.

This clone was observed once. The chain couples TRBV29-1 to TRBJ1-1, with TRBD1 matching over 7 bases. After removal of 5 bases from V and 1 base from J, the junction contained 10 bases not matched to a gene. The CDR3 is 15 amino acids. Germline CDR1 is SQVTM and CDR2 is ANQGSEA. For the CDR3, the DNA is TGCAGCGTTACAGGGGCGCACTCTAAGAACACTGAAGCTTTCTTT. Its protein is CSVTGAHSKNTEAFF. Variable domain in full (rest from reference TRBV29-1 and TRBJ1-1): SAVISQKPSRDICQRGTSLTIQCQVDSQVTMMFWYRQQPGQSLTLIATANQGSEATYESGFVIDKFPISRPNLTFSTLTVSNMSPEDSSIYLCSVTGAHSKNTEAFFGQGTRLTVV.

Only one count was recorded for this clone. This sequence joins TRBV4-1 and TRBJ2-4, with D possibly being TRBD2 (5 bases). Germline V gene lookup returns CDR1 MGHRA and CDR2 YSYEKL. The CDR3 is 15 residues long. Trimming stripped 0 bases from V and 1 base from J, with 7 bases between. CDR3 nucleotides: TGCGCCAGCAGCCAAGAATGGGAGGCCAAAAACATTCAGTACTTC. Protein sequence: CASSQEWEAKNIQYF.

V usage is TRBV28 and J usage is TRBJ1-4; the D is unclear. Trimming pared 7 bases from V and 0 bases from J, leaving 6 bases between. In germline, CDR1 is MDHEN, CDR2 SYDVKM. This CDR3 comprises 13 residues. The CDR3: CASNHATNEKLFF. CDR3 DNA: TGTGCCAGCAATCACGCAACTAATGAAAAACTGTTTTTT.

This chain connects TRBV27 to TRBJ1-6; D ambiguous. The CDR3 is 14 amino acids. Germline CDR1 reads MNHEY; CDR2 reads SMNVEV (reference sequence). V was pared by 2 bases and J by 10 bases, with 12 bases between. CDR3 region: CASSLARTNSPLHF. The CDR3 bases are TGTGCCAGCAGTTTAGCTCGGACGAACTCACCCCTCCACTTT.